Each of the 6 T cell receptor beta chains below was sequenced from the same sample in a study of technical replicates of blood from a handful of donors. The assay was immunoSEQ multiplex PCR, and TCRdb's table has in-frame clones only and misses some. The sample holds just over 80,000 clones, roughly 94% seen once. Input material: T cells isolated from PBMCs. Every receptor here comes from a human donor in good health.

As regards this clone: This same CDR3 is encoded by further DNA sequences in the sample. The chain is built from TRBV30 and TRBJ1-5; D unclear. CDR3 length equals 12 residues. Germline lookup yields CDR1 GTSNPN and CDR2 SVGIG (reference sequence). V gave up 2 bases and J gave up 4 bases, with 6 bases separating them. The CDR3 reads CAWSLVNQPQHF. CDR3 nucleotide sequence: TGTGCCTGGAGTTTAGTGAATCAGCCCCAGCATTTT.

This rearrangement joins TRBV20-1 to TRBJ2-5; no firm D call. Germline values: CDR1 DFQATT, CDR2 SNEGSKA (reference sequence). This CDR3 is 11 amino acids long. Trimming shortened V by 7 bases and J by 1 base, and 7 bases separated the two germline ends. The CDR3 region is CSGQRQETQYF. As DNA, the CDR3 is TGCAGTGGGCAGCGCCAAGAGACCCAGTACTTC.

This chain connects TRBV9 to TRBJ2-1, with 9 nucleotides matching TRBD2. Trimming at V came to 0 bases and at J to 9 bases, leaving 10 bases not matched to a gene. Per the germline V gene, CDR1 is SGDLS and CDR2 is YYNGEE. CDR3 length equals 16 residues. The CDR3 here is CASSVGSSGRSSEQFF. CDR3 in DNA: TGTGCCAGCAGCGTAGGGAGTAGCGGGAGAAGTAGTGAGCAGTTCTTC.

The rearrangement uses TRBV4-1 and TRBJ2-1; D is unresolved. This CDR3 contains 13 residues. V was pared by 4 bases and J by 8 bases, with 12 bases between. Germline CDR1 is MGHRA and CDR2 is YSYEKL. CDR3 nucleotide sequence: TGCGCCAGCAGCCCAGCCACCGGAGATGAGCAGTTCTTC. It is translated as CASSPATGDEQFF.

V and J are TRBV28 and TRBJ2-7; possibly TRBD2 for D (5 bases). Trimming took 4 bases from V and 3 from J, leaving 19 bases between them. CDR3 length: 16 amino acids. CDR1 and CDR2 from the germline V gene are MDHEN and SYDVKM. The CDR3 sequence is CASSSGLVQVLYEQYF. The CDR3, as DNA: TGTGCCAGCAGTTCCGGACTCGTCCAGGTACTCTACGAGCAGTACTTC. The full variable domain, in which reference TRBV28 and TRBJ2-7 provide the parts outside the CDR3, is DVKVTQSSRYLVKRTGEKVFLECVQDMDHENMFWYRQDPGLGLRLIYFSYDVKMKEKGDIPEGYSVSREKKERFSLILESASTNQTSMYLCASSSGLVQVLYEQYFGPGTRLTVT.

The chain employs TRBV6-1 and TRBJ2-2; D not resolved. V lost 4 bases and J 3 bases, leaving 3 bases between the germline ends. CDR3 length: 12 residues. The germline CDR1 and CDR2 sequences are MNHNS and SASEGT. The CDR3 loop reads CASSAHTGELFF. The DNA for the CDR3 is TGTGCCAGCAGTGCTCACACCGGGGAGCTGTTTTTT.